What follows describes a single TCR beta chain. TCRdb's copy holds only in-frame clones and misses some; the assay was immunoSEQ multiplex PCR. The table includes 150,000 to 200,000 clones, around four fifths detected once. The CDR3 has 14 residues. The germline CDR1 and CDR2 sequences are SGHDT and YYEEEE. Deletions cut 4 bases from V and 2 bases from J, with 13 bases between. This sample was included in a study of blood T cell repertoires in COVID-19. About the research overall: Sources were T cells, B-cell-depleted T cells, or PBMCs; the material itself was cDNA or gDNA.

The chain carries TRBV5-6 and TRBJ2-7, with a tentative D call TRBD2 (6 bases). What was sequenced was peripheral blood. This receptor was obtained from a human donor with acute or convalescent COVID-19. The donor label of this sample is uncertain. CDR3 amino acids: CASSAYGTPYEQYF. The DNA for the CDR3 is TGTGCCAGCAGCGCCTACGGGACTCCCTACGAGCAGTACTTC.